Presented here are 18 T cell receptor beta chains from one specimen sequenced in a study of blood T cell repertoires in COVID-19 (dated by TCRdb to 2020 to 2021). The library was made by the immunoSEQ multiplex PCR assay. TCRdb carries this immuneACCESS record with in-frame sequences only. Its versions omit some clonotypes, under half of them owing to an unresolved V gene in the studies checked, with the rest unexplained. The sample table contains 200,000 to 250,000 clones; only one count was recorded for about 87% of them. The ten biggest clones cover about 2.5% of the sample. Sequenced sample: PBMCs or T cells enriched from blood (not recorded which). Receptors were obtained from a woman under 40 with acute COVID-19.

This clone was detected a few times. J is TRBJ2-7 and V is TRBV6-5; possible D gene TRBD2, 5 bases. The V end lost 7 bases, the J end lost 7 bases, and 23 bases lay between the germline ends. This CDR3 region has 15 residues. Per germline, CDR1 MNHEY and CDR2 SVGAGI. CDR3 nucleotides: TGTGCCAGCAAGAGATCGGCCGGGATGAGTATAGAGCAGTACTTC. It is translated as CASKRSAGMSIEQYF.

The chain links TRBV27 to TRBJ2-3; TRBD2 might be the D (5 bases). This CDR3 contains 13 residues. V lost 5 bases to trimming and J lost 3 bases, with 9 bases between them. Germline V gene sequence: CDR1 MNHEY, CDR2 SMNVEV (reference sequence). The DNA for the CDR3 is TGTGCCAGCAGTGCGCGGGTTACAGATACGCAGTATTTT. Amino acids: CASSARVTDTQYF.

The chain links TRBV20-1 to TRBJ2-5; TRBD1 aligns across 8 bases. CDR3 length equals 15 residues. With 3 bases clipped from V and 9 bases from J, the junction kept 15 bases outside the gene matches. The germline CDR1 and CDR2 sequences are DFQATT and SNEGSKA (reference sequence). CDR3 DNA: TGCAGTGCTAGTTTGGAACAGGGGGACCGTATGGCCCAGTACTTC. It codes for CSASLEQGDRMAQYF.

This clone was seen only once. The rearrangement links TRBV14 to TRBJ1-2, with D hard to call. Trimming removed 1 base at V and 3 bases at J, with 6 bases between. Germline V gives CDR1 SGHDN, CDR2 FVKESK. The CDR3 covers 13 residues. Written as DNA, the CDR3 is TGTGCCAGCAGCCAAGCGGGTTACTATGGCTACACCTTC. Encoded protein: CASSQAGYYGYTF. Based on the CDR3 plus reference TRBV14 and TRBJ1-2, the full variable domain is EAGVTQFPSHSVIEKGQTVTLRCDPISGHDNLYWYRRVMGKEIKFLLHFVKESKQDESGMPNNRFLAERTGGTYSTLKVQPAELEDSGVYFCASSQAGYYGYTFGSGTRLTVV.

V and J are TRBV2 and TRBJ2-7; 9 bases are a match to TRBD1. V lost 4 bases to trimming and J lost 5 bases; unmatched junction nucleotides: 9. Germline CDR1 SNHLY, CDR2 FYNNEI. This CDR3 spans 15 amino acids. DNA of the CDR3: TGTGCCAGCAGTGTAGGACAGGGGTCGTCGCACGAGCAGTACTTC. Translated, it gives CASSVGQGSSHEQYF.

CDR3 DNA sequence: TGCGCCAGCAGCCTCCGGGACAGGGGGCCCACCCGGCGATCCTACGAGCAGTACTTC. It specifies CASSLRDRGPTRRSYEQYF. The V gene is TRBV5-1, the J gene TRBJ2-7; 12 bases agree with TRBD1. The CDR3 sequence is 19 residues long. Trimming removed 4 bases from V and 1 base from J; junction bases left unmatched: 15. CDR1 and CDR2 from the germline V gene are SGHRS and YFSETQ.

The rearrangement uses TRBV6-5 and TRBJ1-5; 7 bases map to TRBD1. Germline assignment: CDR1 MNHEY and CDR2 SVGAGI. V was clipped by 8 bases and J by 6 bases; unmatched bases: 10. The CDR3 has 14 amino acids. The CDR3 bases are TGTGCCAGCGTTGGGACAGCGATTAGTCAGCCCCAGCATTTT. Protein sequence: CASVGTAISQPQHF.

CDR3 region: CASSSPRTGDEAFF. The DNA for the CDR3 is TGTGCCAGCAGTTCCCCCCGGACAGGGGATGAAGCTTTCTTT. The J gene is TRBJ1-1, the V gene TRBV27, with TRBD1 matching over 9 bases. The germline V gene has CDR1 MNHEY and CDR2 SMNVEV (reference sequence). Trimming cost V 4 bases and J 7 bases; bases outside gene matches: 7. The CDR3 contains 14 residues.

This chain uses TRBV7-9 with TRBJ2-7, with D perhaps TRBD2 (6 bases). V was pared by 3 bases and J by 1 base, with 7 bases between. Germline lookup yields CDR1 SEHNR and CDR2 FQNEAQ (reference sequence). The CDR3 is 13 amino acids. The DNA of the CDR3 is TGTGCCAGCAGCTTGGGACTTTCCTACGAGCAGTACTTC. Encoded protein: CASSLGLSYEQYF.

J is TRBJ1-6 and V is TRBV7-2; D is ambiguous. CDR1 SGHTA and CDR2 FQGNSA come from the germline V gene. This CDR3 contains 14 residues. Trimming shortened V by 3 bases and J by 7 bases, and 10 bases separated the two germline ends. Here the CDR3 reads CASSFGLTNSPLHF. The CDR3 bases are TGTGCCAGCAGCTTCGGACTAACCAATTCACCCCTCCACTTT.

In its sample, this clone was seen once. The CDR3 spells CASSIGPRASGGFYNEQFF. The DNA of the CDR3 is TGTGCCAGTAGTATTGGGCCCCGGGCTAGCGGGGGGTTCTACAATGAGCAGTTCTTC. The chain has TRBV19 and TRBJ2-1; TRBD2 matches at 11 bases. CDR1 and CDR2 (germline): LNHDA, SQIVND (reference sequence). The J segment lost 3 bases and the V segment lost 3 bases, leaving 13 bases of the junction unmatched. The length of the CDR3 is 19 residues.

The rearrangement uses TRBV11-3 and TRBJ2-2, with 10 bases that match TRBD1. Looked up from germline, CDR1 is SGHNT and CDR2 is YENEEA. After removal of 5 bases from V and 7 bases from J, the junction contained 7 bases not matched to a gene. This CDR3 is built from 15 residues. CDR3 DNA: TGTGCCAGCAGCCACCGGACAGGGGGAGACGGGGAGCTGTTTTTT. Translated, it gives CASSHRTGGDGELFF.

The V and J genes are TRBV7-2 and TRBJ2-2; no clear D gene. The germline V gene has CDR1 SGHTA and CDR2 FQGNSA. The CDR3 totals 14 residues. Trimming pared 3 bases from V and 5 bases from J, leaving 10 bases between. CDR3 loop: CASSLRRVTGELFF. The CDR3 nucleotides read TGTGCCAGCAGCTTGCGTCGGGTAACCGGGGAGCTGTTTTTT.

V gene TRBV10-3 combines with J gene TRBJ1-1; the match to TRBD1 covers 8 bases. The CDR3 contains 16 residues. V gave up 0 bases and J gave up 12 bases; unmatched junction bases: 15. The V gene's germline CDR1 is ENHRY and CDR2 SYGVKD. As DNA, the CDR3 is TGTGCCATCAGTGAGTCGATGTCACAGGGGGGGCCCCCCTCTTTCTTT. Translating gives CAISESMSQGGPPSFF.

The chain recombines TRBV6-5 with TRBJ2-1; 8 bases map to TRBD2. From germline, CDR1 is MNHEY and CDR2 SVGAGI. This CDR3 has 15 amino acids. The trim removed 5 bases at V and 2 bases at J, leaving 5 bases unmatched. DNA for the CDR3: TGTGCCAGCAGTCAAAGCGGGGGCGCCTACAATGAGCAGTTCTTC. Translation gives CASSQSGGAYNEQFF.

This sequence joins TRBV7-6 and TRBJ2-2; the D is unclear. Germline assignment: CDR1 SGHVS and CDR2 FNYEAQ. This CDR3 is 14 amino acids long. V was shortened by 2 bases and J by 5 bases, with 9 bases between the two germline ends. The CDR3 coding sequence is TGTGCCAGCAGCTTACTTTCAGTAACCGGGGAGCTGTTTTTT. Translation gives CASSLLSVTGELFF.

V is TRBV9 and J is TRBJ1-3; possible D gene TRBD1, 5 bases. CDR1 and CDR2 (germline): SGDLS, YYNGEE. This CDR3 is built from 15 residues. V was pared by 4 bases and J by 0 bases, with 11 bases between. The CDR3 sequence is CASSPGDSSGNTIYF. The CDR3 DNA is TGTGCCAGCAGCCCAGGAGACAGCTCTGGAAACACCATATATTTT.

The CDR3 DNA reads TGTGCCAGCAGCTCCGTCCGGGGAGGGGGAAACACCATATATTTT. Translating gives CASSSVRGGGNTIYF. The chain links TRBV11-2 to TRBJ1-3; D is uncertain. The CDR3 extends over 15 amino acids. Trimming stripped 4 bases from V and 4 bases from J, with 14 bases between. Germline assignment: CDR1 SGHAT and CDR2 FQNNGV.